The rows below give T cell receptor beta chains drawn from one sample of a study of T cells after yellow fever vaccination. Each CDR3 protein gets one entry after TCRdb re-called the 5' RACE reads with MiXCR. Of 300,000 to 400,000 distinct CDR3 sequences in the sample, about 6% were seen once. The specimen comprised PBMCs, sampled 5 days after the yellow fever booster vaccination. These receptors came from a young man who received the YFV17D yellow fever vaccine. Both conserved end residues are part of each CDR3. Fields, in order: V gene, J gene, D gene, clone size, CDR3 DNA, CDR3 protein. The D gene is left open where the match is weak. Clone size is not always given. Where it is, it says once, few, many or a class for expanded clones.

v_gene: TRBV19
j_gene: TRBJ2-1
d_gene: TRBD2
abundance: .
CDR3nt: TGTGCCAGTAGGCCTGGAGCGGGAGGGCGCTGGAATGAGCAGTTCTTC
CDR3aa: CASRPGAGGRWNEQFF

v_gene: TRBV12-3/TRBV12-4
j_gene: TRBJ2-2
d_gene: TRBD2
abundance: .
CDR3nt: TGTGCCAGCGGATCGGGGGGGGTTATTCTAAGGCCCGGGGAGCTGTTTTTT
CDR3aa: CASGSGGVILRPGELFF

v_gene: TRBV24-1
j_gene: TRBJ2-1
d_gene: TRBD2
abundance: many
CDR3nt: TGTGCCACCAGTGATTTAGGGACTAGCTCGGCGGTATTCTTC
CDR3aa: CATSDLGTSSAVFF

v_gene: TRBV13
j_gene: TRBJ2-3
d_gene: TRBD2
abundance: few
CDR3nt: TGTGCCAGCAGCGAAGGACTAGCGGGAGGTTATACGCAGTATTTT
CDR3aa: CASSEGLAGGYTQYF

v_gene: TRBV5-6
j_gene: TRBJ1-5
d_gene: TRBD1
abundance: .
CDR3nt: TGTGCCAGCAGCTCGGGGACAGCCACGAATCAGCCCCAGCATTTT
CDR3aa: CASSSGTATNQPQHF

v_gene: TRBV29-1
j_gene: TRBJ1-5
d_gene: .
abundance: .
CDR3nt: TGCAGCGTGGGGGGGGGGTCGGGGCAGCCCCAGCATTTT
CDR3aa: CSVGGGSGQPQHF

v_gene: TRBV7-6
j_gene: TRBJ2-3
d_gene: TRBD1
abundance: few
CDR3nt: TGTGCCAGCAGTAGGGACAGGGGGATGGCAGATACGCAGTATTTT
CDR3aa: CASSRDRGMADTQYF

v_gene: TRBV29-1
j_gene: TRBJ1-1
d_gene: TRBD1
abundance: .
CDR3nt: TGCAGCGTGAAAGGCCCGGGACAGCGTATTGCTGAAGCTTTCTTT
CDR3aa: CSVKGPGQRIAEAFF

v_gene: TRBV9
j_gene: TRBJ2-7
d_gene: .
abundance: many
CDR3nt: TGTGCCAGCAGCGTAGAAGGGGACACGACTCTATACGAGCAGTACTTC
CDR3aa: CASSVEGDTTLYEQYF

v_gene: TRBV29-1
j_gene: TRBJ2-1
d_gene: .
abundance: .
CDR3nt: TGCAGCGTGGATCGTCCCCCCCTCTACAATGAGCAGTTCTTC
CDR3aa: CSVDRPPLYNEQFF

v_gene: TRBV3-1
j_gene: TRBJ2-7
d_gene: TRBD2
abundance: many
CDR3nt: TGTGCCAGCAGCCACCCAACCGGGACTAGCGGGAGCGCCCACGAGCAGTACTTC
CDR3aa: CASSHPTGTSGSAHEQYF

v_gene: TRBV28
j_gene: TRBJ2-1
d_gene: .
abundance: few
CDR3nt: TGTGCCAGCTATCCTGGGGGCTACAATGAGCAGTTCTTC
CDR3aa: CASYPGGYNEQFF

v_gene: TRBV19
j_gene: TRBJ2-5
d_gene: .
abundance: many
CDR3nt: TGTGCCAGTAGTCCACCGGGCCTGATGGAGACCCAGTACTTC
CDR3aa: CASSPPGLMETQYF

v_gene: TRBV19
j_gene: TRBJ2-1
d_gene: TRBD2
abundance: few
CDR3nt: TGTGCCAGTAGTGGCCGGCTAGCGGGATACAATGAGCAGTTCTTC
CDR3aa: CASSGRLAGYNEQFF

v_gene: TRBV7-2
j_gene: TRBJ1-4
d_gene: TRBD1
abundance: few
CDR3nt: TGTGCCAGCAGCCCCTGGACAGGGAGCAATGAAAAACTGTTTTTT
CDR3aa: CASSPWTGSNEKLFF

v_gene: TRBV7-9
j_gene: TRBJ1-1
d_gene: .
abundance: many
CDR3nt: TGTGCCAGCTTTGGATATACTGAAGCTTTCTTT
CDR3aa: CASFGYTEAFF

v_gene: TRBV3-1
j_gene: TRBJ1-3
d_gene: .
abundance: few
CDR3nt: TGTGCCAGCAGCCACGGACAGCATGGAAACACCATATATTTT
CDR3aa: CASSHGQHGNTIYF

v_gene: TRBV29-1
j_gene: TRBJ2-1
d_gene: .
abundance: .
CDR3nt: TGCAGCGTTGACCCAGCCATTAGCAATGAGCAGTTCTTC
CDR3aa: CSVDPAISNEQFF

v_gene: TRBV20-1
j_gene: TRBJ2-3
d_gene: TRBD2
abundance: few
CDR3nt: TGCAGTGCTAGCAGCGGGATTGATACGCAGTATTTT
CDR3aa: CSASSGIDTQYF

v_gene: TRBV20-1
j_gene: TRBJ2-7
d_gene: TRBD2
abundance: few
CDR3nt: TGCAGTGCTAGGCGACTAGCGGTGCGCTCCTACGAGCAGTACTTC
CDR3aa: CSARRLAVRSYEQYF

v_gene: TRBV5-1
j_gene: TRBJ2-2
d_gene: TRBD2
abundance: many
CDR3nt: TGCGCCAGCAGCCGAGGGACTAGCGGAGGCACCGGGGAGCTGTTTTTT
CDR3aa: CASSRGTSGGTGELFF

v_gene: TRBV30
j_gene: TRBJ2-7
d_gene: .
abundance: .
CDR3nt: TGTGCCTGGATTTTCGGTCTAGAGCTAACGAAAAGCTCCTACGAGCAGTACTTC
CDR3aa: CAWIFGLELTKSSYEQYF

v_gene: TRBV11-2
j_gene: TRBJ2-3
d_gene: .
abundance: many
CDR3nt: TGTGCCAGCAGCTCCTCCCCACAAAGGACGTTTTCGACAGATACGCAGTATTTT
CDR3aa: CASSSSPQRTFSTDTQYF

v_gene: TRBV11-2
j_gene: TRBJ2-7
d_gene: .
abundance: .
CDR3nt: TGTGCCAGCAGCTTATCACTCCAGCAGTACTTC
CDR3aa: CASSLSLQQYF

v_gene: TRBV20-1
j_gene: TRBJ2-7
d_gene: .
abundance: few
CDR3nt: TGCAGTGCTAGAGATGGCGGAGGGTACGAGCAGTACTTC
CDR3aa: CSARDGGGYEQYF

v_gene: TRBV7-2
j_gene: TRBJ2-5
d_gene: TRBD1
abundance: few
CDR3nt: TGTGCCAGCAGCTTAATAGGGACAGGGGGAGAGACCCAGTACTTC
CDR3aa: CASSLIGTGGETQYF

v_gene: TRBV14
j_gene: TRBJ1-1
d_gene: .
abundance: many
CDR3nt: TGTGCCAGCAGCCCTACGGGGACGGCGGCGACTGAAGCTTTCTTT
CDR3aa: CASSPTGTAATEAFF

v_gene: TRBV7-2
j_gene: TRBJ2-3
d_gene: TRBD1
abundance: few
CDR3nt: TGTGCCAGCGCCTCGGCCGGGACAGAAAATACGCAGTATTTT
CDR3aa: CASASAGTENTQYF

v_gene: TRBV12-3/TRBV12-4
j_gene: TRBJ2-1
d_gene: .
abundance: .
CDR3nt: TGTGCCAGCAGTTTGATGGGACTCAAGAATGAGCAGTTCTTC
CDR3aa: CASSLMGLKNEQFF

v_gene: TRBV12-3/TRBV12-4
j_gene: TRBJ1-4
d_gene: .
abundance: many
CDR3nt: TGTGCCAGCAGTTTGGGCCGGCGGTATAATGAAAAACTGTTTTTT
CDR3aa: CASSLGRRYNEKLFF

v_gene: TRBV15
j_gene: TRBJ2-1
d_gene: .
abundance: few
CDR3nt: TGTGCCACCAGCAGAGATCTAGGGCAGAGGATAGGTGAGCAGTTCTTC
CDR3aa: CATSRDLGQRIGEQFF

v_gene: TRBV10-1
j_gene: TRBJ2-1
d_gene: .
abundance: .
CDR3nt: TGCGCCAGCAGCTCGGGAGAAATTAGTAATGAGCAGTTCTTC
CDR3aa: CASSSGEISNEQFF

v_gene: TRBV20-1
j_gene: TRBJ2-7
d_gene: TRBD2
abundance: .
CDR3nt: TGCAGTGCCAGTCTGACTAGCGGGAGTGGGTACGAGCAGTACTTC
CDR3aa: CSASLTSGSGYEQYF

v_gene: TRBV12-3/TRBV12-4
j_gene: TRBJ1-5
d_gene: .
abundance: many
CDR3nt: TGTGCCAGCGCCCTCGGGGTCGCAGCCCAGCATTTT
CDR3aa: CASALGVAAQHF

v_gene: TRBV4-3
j_gene: TRBJ2-3
d_gene: TRBD2
abundance: .
CDR3nt: TGCGCCAGCAGCCAAGCCGCACCGGGACTAGCAAAAGATACGCAGTATTTT
CDR3aa: CASSQAAPGLAKDTQYF

v_gene: TRBV9
j_gene: TRBJ2-7
d_gene: .
abundance: many
CDR3nt: TGTGCCAGCTCCTCCGACGAGCAGTACTTC
CDR3aa: CASSSDEQYF

v_gene: TRBV5-1
j_gene: TRBJ2-3
d_gene: .
abundance: .
CDR3nt: TGCGCCAGCAGCCGGGAAGGTGTCGGCACAGATACGCAGTATTTT
CDR3aa: CASSREGVGTDTQYF

v_gene: TRBV28
j_gene: TRBJ2-1
d_gene: .
abundance: many
CDR3nt: TGTGCCAGCAGTTTCAATTACAATGAGCAGTTCTTC
CDR3aa: CASSFNYNEQFF

v_gene: TRBV6-5
j_gene: TRBJ2-7
d_gene: TRBD1
abundance: .
CDR3nt: TGTGCCAGCAGACAGGGGGACGAGCAGTACTTC
CDR3aa: CASRQGDEQYF

v_gene: TRBV12-3/TRBV12-4
j_gene: TRBJ2-1
d_gene: .
abundance: many
CDR3nt: TGTGCCAGCAGTCCCAGGGGCGGGAGCTCCTACAATGAGCAGTTCTTC
CDR3aa: CASSPRGGSSYNEQFF

v_gene: TRBV20-1
j_gene: TRBJ2-7
d_gene: .
abundance: few
CDR3nt: TGCAGTGCTAGAGAAGGGGCGGGAACCTACGAGCAGTACTTC
CDR3aa: CSAREGAGTYEQYF

v_gene: TRBV11-2
j_gene: TRBJ2-3
d_gene: TRBD2
abundance: many
CDR3nt: TGTGCCAGCAGCCCTCTTCTAGCGGGAGGCGTTCGACGATATACGCAGTATTTT
CDR3aa: CASSPLLAGGVRRYTQYF

v_gene: TRBV5-4
j_gene: TRBJ2-2
d_gene: .
abundance: .
CDR3nt: TGTGCCAGCGGACTCTATTCTACCCCAGCCACACCCGGGGAGCTGTTTTTT
CDR3aa: CASGLYSTPATPGELFF

v_gene: TRBV19
j_gene: TRBJ2-7
d_gene: .
abundance: few
CDR3nt: TGTGCCAGTAGTATCGGGGCCAGCTCCTACGAGCAGTACTTC
CDR3aa: CASSIGASSYEQYF

v_gene: TRBV6-1
j_gene: TRBJ2-3
d_gene: TRBD2
abundance: once
CDR3nt: TGTGCCAGCACCAAGGCGGGACTAGCGGGGAGAGGGATAAGGCAGTATTTT
CDR3aa: CASTKAGLAGRGIRQYF

v_gene: TRBV7-9
j_gene: TRBJ2-1
d_gene: TRBD2
abundance: .
CDR3nt: TGTGCCAGCAGCTTACCCTCGGGACTAGCGGGAGCAGGTCTGTTCTTC
CDR3aa: CASSLPSGLAGAGLFF

v_gene: TRBV12-3/TRBV12-4
j_gene: TRBJ2-3
d_gene: TRBD2
abundance: many
CDR3nt: TGTGCCAGCAGTTTAGCTAGCGGGAGCACAGATACGCAGTATTTT
CDR3aa: CASSLASGSTDTQYF

v_gene: TRBV7-2
j_gene: TRBJ2-7
d_gene: .
abundance: many
CDR3nt: TGTGCCAGCAGCTTAGAGGGGGGCCAGTTCTACGAGCAGTACTTC
CDR3aa: CASSLEGGQFYEQYF

v_gene: TRBV9
j_gene: TRBJ2-1
d_gene: TRBD1
abundance: .
CDR3nt: TGTGCCAGCAGCGCACGAGGGGGACAGAACTACAATGAGCAGTTCTTC
CDR3aa: CASSARGGQNYNEQFF